Listed below are T cell receptor beta chains from one sample, sequenced in a study of blood T cell repertoires in COVID-19. Data came from immunoSEQ multiplex PCR; TCRdb stores just in-frame clones and leaves some out. Of approximately 82,000 clones listed, approximately 80% were seen once; the top ten hold over 9.5%. Material: peripheral blood. The receptors were gathered from a woman aged 70-85 years with active or convalescent COVID-19. CDR3s include the opening cysteine and the closing phenylalanine or tryptophan. The D gene is left open where the match is weak. Rows may omit the clone size; those that give it use once, few, many or a size class.

V	D	size	J	DNA	CDR3
TRBV7-9	TRBD1	.	TRBJ2-7	TGTGCCAGCAGCCGTCTGAGGGACAGGGGGTTGTACGAGCAGTACTTC	CASSRLRDRGLYEQYF
TRBV11-2	TRBD2	.	TRBJ2-7	TGTGCCAGCAGCCCTATCCGGCGCGCGGGGGACTACGAGCAGTACTTC	CASSPIRRAGDYEQYF
TRBV6-6	TRBD1	.	TRBJ2-2	TGTGCCAGCAGCCAGGGACAGGGGGCGGCCGGGGAGCTGTTTTTT	CASSQGQGAAGELFF
TRBV18	TRBD1	once	TRBJ2-7	TGTGCCAGCTCACAAAGACAGGGAAAGGACGAGCAGTACTTC	CASSQRQGKDEQYF
TRBV11-2	.	.	TRBJ2-7	TGTGCCAGCAGCTTAAACCGGTACGAGCAGTACTTC	CASSLNRYEQYF
TRBV7-2	TRBD1	.	TRBJ2-7	TGTGCCAGCAGCTCCTATCCTAGGGGGCGCGACGAGCAGTACTTC	CASSSYPRGRDEQYF
TRBV6-2/TRBV6-3	.	once	TRBJ1-2	TGTGCCAGCAGTTACTCGAGGGGGAATGGCTACACCTTC	CASSYSRGNGYTF
TRBV7-9	TRBD1	.	TRBJ2-7	TGTGCCAGCAGCTTGGAGGACAGGGTGTACCACTTC	CASSLEDRVYHF
TRBV18	TRBD1	.	TRBJ1-1	TGTGCCAGCTCACCAGGGGACAGGGGACTGGGGACTGAAGCTTTCTTT	CASSPGDRGLGTEAFF
TRBV5-1	TRBD1	once	TRBJ2-7	TGCGCCAGCAGCTTGGTAGTCGGGACAGGGGGTTCCGAGCAGTACTTC	CASSLVVGTGGSEQYF
TRBV10-3	.	.	TRBJ1-3	TGTGCCATCAGTGAGTCACAGGGAGGAAACACCATATATTTT	CAISESQGGNTIYF
TRBV7-2	TRBD1	.	TRBJ2-2	TGTGCCAGCAGCCCGGGACAGGGCTCCGGGGAGCTGTTTTTT	CASSPGQGSGELFF
TRBV7-2	TRBD2	.	TRBJ2-1	TGTGCCAGCAGCTTTAGCGGGGGGGCCGGGTATGAGCAGTTCTTC	CASSFSGGAGYEQFF
TRBV19	.	.	TRBJ1-1	TGTGCCAGTAGTATAGGGGCCAGGGGTTGGACTGAAGCTTTCTTT	CASSIGARGWTEAFF
TRBV5-6	TRBD1	.	TRBJ2-2	TGTGCCAGCAGCCGGGGACAGGGCCGCACCGGGGAGCTGTTTTTT	CASSRGQGRTGELFF
TRBV27	.	once	TRBJ1-6	TGTGCCAGCAGTGAACTTAATTCACCCCTCCACTTT	CASSELNSPLHF
TRBV5-1	.	.	TRBJ2-2	TGCGCCAGCAGCTTCGGACAGCGCCCGGTCGGGGAGCTGTTTTTT	CASSFGQRPVGELFF
TRBV18	.	once	TRBJ1-1	TGTGCCAGCTCCCCTAGCCCCATGAACACTGAAGCTTTCTTT	CASSPSPMNTEAFF
TRBV19	.	few	TRBJ1-5	TGTGCCAGTTGCCAGGGGAATGGCAATCAGCCCCAGCATTTT	CASCQGNGNQPQHF
TRBV5-1	TRBD2	.	TRBJ2-5	TGCGCCAGCAGCTTGGTGGCTAGCGGGGACCAAGAGACCCAGTACTTC	CASSLVASGDQETQYF
TRBV2	.	.	TRBJ1-4	TGTGCCAGCAGACCGGGGGGAGCTAATGAAAAACTGTTTTTT	CASRPGGANEKLFF
TRBV5-5	.	.	TRBJ1-3	TGTGCCAGCAGCCCAGAGGCTTCGGGAAACACCATATATTTT	CASSPEASGNTIYF
TRBV6-2/TRBV6-3	.	.	TRBJ2-5	TGTGCCAGCAGTCGAGGAGGTGAGACCCAGTACTTC	CASSRGGETQYF
TRBV10-1	.	.	TRBJ2-7	TGCGCCAGCAGTGAGTCACTGTACGTGAGCTCCTACGAGCAGTACTTC	CASSESLYVSSYEQYF
TRBV5-1	TRBD1	.	TRBJ2-7	TGCGCCAGCAGCGGCCGGACAGGGGGCATCGACGAGCAGTACTTC	CASSGRTGGIDEQYF
TRBV11-3	TRBD2	.	TRBJ2-1	TGTGCCAGCGGAGCCGGCGGGGGCTCCTACAATGAGCAGTTCTTC	CASGAGGGSYNEQFF
TRBV6-5	.	.	TRBJ2-1	TGTGCCAGCAGTTACCTGACAGGCCAAGAGCAGTTCTTC	CASSYLTGQEQFF
TRBV27	.	.	TRBJ2-2	TGTGCCAGCAGGAAGACGGGGGTCCCGAACACCGGGGAGCTGTTTTTT	CASRKTGVPNTGELFF
TRBV7-2	TRBD1	.	TRBJ1-1	TGTGCCAGCAGCGCGACAGGGGCGAACACTGAAGCTTTCTTT	CASSATGANTEAFF
TRBV18	TRBD1	once	TRBJ1-4	TGTGCCAGCTCAGCCGACAGGGGAGATGAAAAACTGTTTTTT	CASSADRGDEKLFF
TRBV9	TRBD2	.	TRBJ2-1	TGTGCCAGCAGCGTTACTAGCGGGGGTCCGCAGTTCTTC	CASSVTSGGPQFF
TRBV27	.	.	TRBJ1-2	TGTGCCAGCAGTAAAGGACAGTTCTATGGCTACACCTTC	CASSKGQFYGYTF
TRBV5-1	.	.	TRBJ1-2	TGCGCCAGCAGCTTGGGCCAGGGTGTCGGCTACACCTTC	CASSLGQGVGYTF
TRBV24-1	.	once	TRBJ2-1	TGTGCCACCAGTGATTTAAGGTCAGGGGTCAATGAGCAGTTCTTC	CATSDLRSGVNEQFF
TRBV28	TRBD2	.	TRBJ2-6	TGTGCCAGCAGTTACCAGGGAGGGTCTGGGGCCAACGTCCTGACTTTC	CASSYQGGSGANVLTF
TRBV5-1	.	.	TRBJ2-2	TGCGCCAGCAGCCTCCAACAGGGTTCCGGGGAGCTGTTTTTT	CASSLQQGSGELFF
TRBV12-3/TRBV12-4	TRBD1	once	TRBJ1-5	TGTGCCAGCAGACAGGGGACTCAGCCCCAGCATTTT	CASRQGTQPQHF
TRBV4-2	TRBD2	.	TRBJ2-3	TGTGCCAGCAGCCAGACTAGCGGGGGGATTACAGATACGCAGTATTTT	CASSQTSGGITDTQYF
TRBV7-2	.	.	TRBJ1-5	TGTGCCAGCAGCTTAGTTTCGGGGGGCCGAGAGCCCCAGCATTTT	CASSLVSGGREPQHF
TRBV18	.	few	TRBJ1-3	TGTGCCAGCTCACCACCGAGTCAGGGGATATCTGGAAACACCATATATTTT	CASSPPSQGISGNTIYF
TRBV4-3	TRBD1	once	TRBJ1-2	TGCGCCAGCAGCCAAGTGGGACAGCAGTACTATGGCTACACCTTC	CASSQVGQQYYGYTF
TRBV29-1	.	.	TRBJ2-7	TGCAGCGTCACGGCACAGACATCCTACGAGCAGTACTTC	CSVTAQTSYEQYF
TRBV3-1/TRBV3-2	.	.	TRBJ2-3	TGTGCCAGCAGCCCTAACACAGATACGCAGTATTTT	CASSPNTDTQYF
TRBV5-1	TRBD1	.	TRBJ2-1	TGCGCCAGCAGCTTGGGGACCGGGACAGCGAACAATGAGCAGTTCTTC	CASSLGTGTANNEQFF
TRBV7-9	TRBD2	.	TRBJ2-1	TGTGCCAGCAGCTTAGTGACTAGCAGTCATGAGCAGTTCTTC	CASSLVTSSHEQFF
TRBV18	.	.	TRBJ2-7	TGTGCCAGCTCACCAGGTTTGACATTCTACGAGCAGTACTTC	CASSPGLTFYEQYF
TRBV21-1	.	.	TRBJ1-1	TGTGCCAGCAGCACCCCGGGGGAAACTGAAGCTTTCTTT	CASSTPGETEAFF
TRBV6-2/TRBV6-3	TRBD2	.	TRBJ2-1	TGTGCCAGCAGCACAGCGGGGGTCTACAATGAGCAGTTCTTC	CASSTAGVYNEQFF
TRBV28	.	.	TRBJ1-2	TGTGCCAGCAGGGGGAGCGGGGTTCCTAACTATGGCTACACCTTC	CASRGSGVPNYGYTF
TRBV15	TRBD1	.	TRBJ2-2	TGTGCCACCAGCAGAGACACAATACAGGGGGCGCCCGGGGAGCTGTTTTTT	CATSRDTIQGAPGELFF
TRBV7-2	TRBD1	.	TRBJ2-1	TGTGCCAGCAGCCTGGACAGGGGATCCTACAATGAGCAGTTCTTC	CASSLDRGSYNEQFF
TRBV5-4	.	.	TRBJ1-5	TGTGCCAGCAGCTTGTCACCCGCCGAGGGTCAGCCCCAGCATTTT	CASSLSPAEGQPQHF
TRBV11-3	.	.	TRBJ2-7	TGTGCCAGCAGCCTACAGGGTTCGGGCGAGCAGTACTTC	CASSLQGSGEQYF
TRBV21-1	.	many	TRBJ1-2	TGTGCCAGCAGCAAAGGGGGAGGAAACTATGGCTACACCTTC	CASSKGGGNYGYTF